This TCR beta chain was documented in a study of cytomegalovirus exposure and HLA in healthy donors. The study, taken as a whole, reports: The records held CMV serostatus as the only immune exposure information. A few CMV-associated chains proved CMV antigen-specific in vitro.

Concerning this clone itself: Its antigen is not known.

Researchers ran the PCR with 60 Vbeta and 13 Jbeta primers. Profiling relied on immunoSEQ multiplex PCR, and the TCRdb table lists in-frame clones only, not all of them. The sample carries about 86,000 clones, roughly 72% recorded once. CDR3 length: 13 residues. V was clipped by 4 bases and J by 6 bases, with 13 bases between them. The germline V gene encodes CDR1 GTSNPN and CDR2 SVGIG (reference sequence). Input material: PBMCs. The chain has TRBV30 and TRBJ2-1; D uncertain. This clonotype originated in a woman aged 45-60 years in good health and CMV-seropositive. DNA of the CDR3: TGTGCCTGGAACGTCCGACTGGGCAATGAGCAGTTCTTC. It specifies CAWNVRLGNEQFF.